The 10 T cell receptor beta chains presented below share a single source sample, sequenced in a study of blood T cell repertoires in COVID-19. Some clones are missing from TCRdb's copy, which holds only in-frame ones; the method was immunoSEQ multiplex PCR. The sample has 200,000 to 300,000 clones, roughly 79% seen once. Sequencing used peripheral blood. The receptors shown here come from a woman of 80 years or more with COVID-19, enrolled during active disease.

The V call is TRBV28, the J call TRBJ2-4; tentatively, D is TRBD1 (6 bases). Germline V gene sequence: CDR1 MDHEN, CDR2 SYDVKM. The CDR3 has 17 amino acids. Trimming stripped 6 bases from V and 0 bases from J, with 18 bases between. The CDR3: CASSRGGGFGAKNIQYF. DNA for the CDR3: TGTGCCAGCAGCCGTGGGGGCGGTTTCGGAGCCAAAAACATTCAGTACTTC.

The chain recombines TRBV30 with TRBJ1-6; D unclear. Germline V gene data show CDR1 as GTSNPN and CDR2 as SVGIG (reference sequence). V lost 2 bases and J lost 0, with 11 bases in between. The CDR3 contains 16 residues. The chain's CDR3 is CAWSFPKSSYNSPLHF. Here the CDR3 DNA reads TGTGCCTGGAGTTTCCCGAAGAGCTCCTATAATTCACCCCTCCACTTT. The full variable domain, with the rest looked up from reference TRBV30 and TRBJ1-6, is SQTIHQWPATLVQPVGSPLSLECTVEGTSNPNLYWYRQAAGRGLQLLFYSVGIGQISSEVPQNLSASRPQDRQFILSSKKLLLSDSGFYLCAWSFPKSSYNSPLHFGNGTRLTVT.

This clone has only one observation. This sequence joins TRBV5-4 and TRBJ2-7; TRBD1 agrees at 8 bases. The junction had 7 bases not matched to a gene; V was cut back by 0 bases and J by 5 bases. This CDR3 has 15 residues. CDR1 is SGHNT, CDR2 YYREEE, per germline (reference sequence). The CDR3 DNA reads TGTGCCAGCAGCTTGGCGGACAGGGTGGTGGACGAGCAGTACTTC. Translation gives CASSLADRVVDEQYF.

This clone was observed once. CDR3 protein: CASSPGTALGGGNQPQHF. The CDR3 nucleotides read TGTGCCAGTAGTCCCGGGACAGCCCTCGGCGGTGGCAATCAGCCCCAGCATTTT. V and J are TRBV19 and TRBJ1-5; 7 bases match TRBD1. Germline assignment: CDR1 LNHDA and CDR2 SQIVND (reference sequence). V trimming: 5 bases; J trimming: 2 bases; junction bases outside the gene matches: 15. The CDR3 covers 18 residues.

The chain couples TRBV3-1 (or the pseudogene TRBV3-2) to TRBJ1-2; perhaps TRBD1 as D (6 bases). CDR1 and CDR2 (germline): LGHDT, YNNKEL (reference sequence). The CDR3 consists of 15 residues. V was trimmed by 4 bases and J by 7 bases, leaving 19 bases between them. CDR3 region: CASSPRDIGEGGYTF. CDR3 bases: TGTGCCAGCAGCCCTAGGGACATCGGGGAGGGTGGCTACACCTTC.

The V call is TRBV7-2, the J call TRBJ2-5; a possible D gene is TRBD1 (6 bases). Trimming shortened V by 0 bases and J by 5 bases, and 13 bases separated the two germline ends. This CDR3 has 15 amino acids. Germline V gives CDR1 SGHTA, CDR2 FQGNSA. This CDR3 is CASSLAQGRPETQYF. The CDR3 nucleotides read TGTGCCAGCAGCTTAGCACAGGGTAGGCCCGAGACCCAGTACTTC.

The chain is built from TRBV7-9 and TRBJ1-1, with 9 bases aligning to TRBD1. V dropped 4 bases and J dropped 12; count of bases not matched to a gene: 9. The CDR3 has 13 residues. Germline V gene data show CDR1 as SEHNR and CDR2 as FQNEAQ (reference sequence). The CDR3 DNA sequence: TGTGCCAGCAGCTCGGGCCGGGACAGGGCGACTTTCTTT. Its translation is CASSSGRDRATFF.

This clone has a handful of counts. V usage is TRBV14 and J usage is TRBJ1-1; 8 bases are shared with TRBD1. The germline CDR1 and CDR2 sequences are SGHDN and FVKESK. V dropped 4 bases and J dropped 3; count of bases not matched to a gene: 1. The CDR3 loop spans 13 amino acids. The CDR3 sequence is CASSRDRHTEAFF. DNA for the CDR3: TGTGCCAGCAGCCGGGACAGGCACACTGAAGCTTTCTTT.

The chain is built from TRBV18 and TRBJ2-7; 10 positions agree with TRBD1. The J segment lost 8 bases and the V segment lost 0 bases, leaving 4 bases of the junction unmatched. Germline V gene lookup returns CDR1 KGHSH and CDR2 LQKENI. CDR3 length: 14 amino acids. DNA for the CDR3: TGTGCCAGCTCACCACCCCTGACAGGGGGCCAGCAGTACTTC. Translated, it gives CASSPPLTGGQQYF.

The genes are TRBV18 and TRBJ2-7; D gene ambiguous. V was shortened by 3 bases and J by 0 bases, with 3 bases between the two germline ends. Per the germline V gene, CDR1 is KGHSH and CDR2 is LQKENI. The CDR3 is 12 residues long. The CDR3, as DNA: TGTGCCAGCTCACCCTTCTCCTACGAGCAGTACTTC. Protein: CASSPFSYEQYF.